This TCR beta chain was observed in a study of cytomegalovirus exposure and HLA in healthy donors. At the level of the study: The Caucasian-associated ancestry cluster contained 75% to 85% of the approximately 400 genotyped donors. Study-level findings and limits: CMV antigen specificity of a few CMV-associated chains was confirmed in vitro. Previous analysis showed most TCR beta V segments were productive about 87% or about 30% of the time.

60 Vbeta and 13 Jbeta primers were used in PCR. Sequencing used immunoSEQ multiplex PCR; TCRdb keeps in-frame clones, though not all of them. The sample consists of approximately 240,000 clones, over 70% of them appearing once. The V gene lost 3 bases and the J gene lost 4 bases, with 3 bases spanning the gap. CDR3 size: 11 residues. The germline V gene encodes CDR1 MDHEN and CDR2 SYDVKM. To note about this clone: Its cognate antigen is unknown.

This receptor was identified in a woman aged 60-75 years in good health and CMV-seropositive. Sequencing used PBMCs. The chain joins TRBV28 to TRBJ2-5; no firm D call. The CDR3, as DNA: TGTGCCAGCAGTTTCTCAGAGACCCAGTACTTC. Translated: CASSFSETQYF.